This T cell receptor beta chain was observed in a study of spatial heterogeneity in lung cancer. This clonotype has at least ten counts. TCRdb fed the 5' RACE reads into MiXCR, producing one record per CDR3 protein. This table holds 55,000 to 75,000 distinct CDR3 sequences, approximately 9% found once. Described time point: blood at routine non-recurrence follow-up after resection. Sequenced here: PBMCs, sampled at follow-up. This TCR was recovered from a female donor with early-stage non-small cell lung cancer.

The CDR3 coding sequence is TGCGCCAGCAGTGAGTCGGCGGCTGGCGGAACAGATACGCAGTATTTT. This translates into CASSESAAGGTDTQYF. This chain connects TRBV10-1 to TRBJ2-3; no definite D call. V was trimmed by 0 bases and J by 3 bases, leaving 13 bases between them. The CDR3 contains 16 residues. Germline V lookup: CDR1 WNHNN, CDR2 SYGVQD (reference sequence).